This T cell receptor beta chain emerged from a study of blood T cells in healthy people across ages. Regarding the study as a whole: What prevented conclusive comparison of naive and antigen-experienced cells was that PBMCs were unsorted. Older age coincided with a roughly linear decline in TCR beta diversity per million T cells.

As for this clonotype: Its matching antigen is unknown.

Donors were healthy Caucasian individuals from Russia aged roughly 6 to 95. Extraction of total RNA produced a minimum of 5 micrograms from each sample. With a J-beta primer mix and a sample-barcoded 5' primer, a second PCR ran about 6 to 11 cycles. TCRdb re-analysed the 5' RACE reads in MiXCR, keeping a single row per CDR3 protein. Of about 780,000 distinct CDR3 sequences in the sample, about 47% were seen once. Germline lookup yields CDR1 SQVTM and CDR2 ANQGSEA. The V gene lost 3 bases and the J gene lost 0 bases, with 9 bases spanning the gap. CDR3 size: 14 residues. Material for sequencing was blood. V gene TRBV29-1 combines with J gene TRBJ1-3; D is uncertain. The clonotype originates from a man older than 75 in good health. CDR3 coding DNA: TGCAGCGTTGATCTGGGAGGCTCTGGAAACACCATATATTTT. It is translated as CSVDLGGSGNTIYF. The variable domain in full, completed from reference TRBV29-1 and TRBJ1-3, reads SAVISQKPSRDICQRGTSLTIQCQVDSQVTMMFWYRQQPGQSLTLIATANQGSEATYESGFVIDKFPISRPNLTFSTLTVSNMSPEDSSIYLCSVDLGGSGNTIYFGEGSWLTVV.